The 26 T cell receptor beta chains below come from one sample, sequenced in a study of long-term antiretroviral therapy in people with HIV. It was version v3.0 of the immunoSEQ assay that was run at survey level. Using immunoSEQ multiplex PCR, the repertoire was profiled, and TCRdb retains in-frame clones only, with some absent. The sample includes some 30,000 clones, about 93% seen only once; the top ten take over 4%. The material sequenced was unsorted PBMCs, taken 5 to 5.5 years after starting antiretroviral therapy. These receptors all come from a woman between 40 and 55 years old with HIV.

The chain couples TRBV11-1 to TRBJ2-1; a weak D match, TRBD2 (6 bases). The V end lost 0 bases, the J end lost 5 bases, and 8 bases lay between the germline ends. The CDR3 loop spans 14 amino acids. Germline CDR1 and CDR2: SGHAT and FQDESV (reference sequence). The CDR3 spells CASSLAGGHNEQFF. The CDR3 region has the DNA TGTGCCAGCAGCTTAGCGGGAGGCCACAATGAGCAGTTCTTC.

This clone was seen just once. CDR3 in amino acids: CASSFLPPGIQTMNTEAFF. CDR3 in DNA: TGCGCCAGCAGCTTTCTCCCCCCCGGGATCCAAACGATGAACACTGAAGCTTTCTTT. The V gene is TRBV5-1, the J gene TRBJ1-1; D not certain. Per germline, CDR1 SGHRS and CDR2 YFSETQ. The CDR3 loop spans 19 amino acids. V was clipped by 2 bases and J by 0 bases, with 23 bases between them.

The CDR3 sequence is CASSQEGLAGAGEQFF. DNA for the CDR3: TGTGCCAGCAGCCAAGAGGGGCTAGCGGGAGCGGGAGAGCAGTTCTTC. This chain joins TRBV4-2 and TRBJ2-1, with 10 bases matching TRBD2. The germline V gene encodes CDR1 LGHNA and CDR2 YNFKEQ. Trimming cost V 0 bases and J 10 bases; bases outside gene matches: 9. The CDR3 loop spans 16 amino acids.

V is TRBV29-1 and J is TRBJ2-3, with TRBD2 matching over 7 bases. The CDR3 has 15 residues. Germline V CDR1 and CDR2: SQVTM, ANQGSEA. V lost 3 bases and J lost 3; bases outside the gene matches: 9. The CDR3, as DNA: TGCAGCGTTGACTTTGGCGGGAGTGGAACAGATACGCAGTATTTT. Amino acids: CSVDFGGSGTDTQYF.

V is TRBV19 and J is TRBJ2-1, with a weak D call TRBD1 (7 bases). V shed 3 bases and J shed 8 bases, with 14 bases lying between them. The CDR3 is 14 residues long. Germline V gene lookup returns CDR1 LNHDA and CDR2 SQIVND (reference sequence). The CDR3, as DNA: TGTGCCAGTAGTATGCGGTCCAGGGGGGATGAGCAGTTCTTC. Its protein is CASSMRSRGDEQFF.

The CDR3 DNA sequence: TGCGCCAGCAGCTTGGAACAGCCTGTTAATGGCTACACCTTC. It translates to CASSLEQPVNGYTF. The chain couples TRBV5-1 to TRBJ1-2; D is unresolved. Trimming stripped 0 bases from V and 6 bases from J, with 12 bases between. This CDR3 is built from 14 residues. Germline V lookup: CDR1 SGHRS, CDR2 YFSETQ.

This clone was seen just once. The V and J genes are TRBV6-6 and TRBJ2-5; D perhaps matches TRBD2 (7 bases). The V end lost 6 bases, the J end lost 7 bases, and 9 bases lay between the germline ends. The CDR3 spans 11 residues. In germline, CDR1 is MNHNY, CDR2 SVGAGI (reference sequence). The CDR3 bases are TGTGCCAGCAGGGGAGGGGGGACCCAGTACTTC. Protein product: CASRGGGTQYF.

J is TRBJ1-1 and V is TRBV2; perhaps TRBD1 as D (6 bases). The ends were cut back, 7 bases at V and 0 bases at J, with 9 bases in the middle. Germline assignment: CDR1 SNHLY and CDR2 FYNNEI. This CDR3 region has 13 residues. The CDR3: CASKRQVNTEAFF. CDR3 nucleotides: TGTGCCAGCAAAAGACAGGTGAACACTGAAGCTTTCTTT. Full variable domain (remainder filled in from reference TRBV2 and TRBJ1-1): EPEVTQTPSHQVTQMGQEVILRCVPISNHLYFYWYRQILGQKVEFLVSFYNNEISEKSEIFDDQFSVERPDGSNFTLKIRSTKLEDSAMYFCASKRQVNTEAFFGQGTRLTVV.

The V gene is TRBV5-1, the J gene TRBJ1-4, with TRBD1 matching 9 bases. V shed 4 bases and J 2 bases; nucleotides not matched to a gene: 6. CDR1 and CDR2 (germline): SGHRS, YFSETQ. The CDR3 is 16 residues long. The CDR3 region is CASSGGQGNTNEKLFF. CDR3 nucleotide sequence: TGCGCCAGCAGCGGCGGACAGGGGAACACTAATGAAAAACTGTTTTTT.

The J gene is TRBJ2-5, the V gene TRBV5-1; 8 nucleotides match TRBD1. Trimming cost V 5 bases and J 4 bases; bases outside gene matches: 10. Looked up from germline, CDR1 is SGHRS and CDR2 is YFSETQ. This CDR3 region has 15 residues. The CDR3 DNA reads TGCGCCAGCAGGGCCGTCGGACAGGGAACAGAGACCCAGTACTTC. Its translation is CASRAVGQGTETQYF.

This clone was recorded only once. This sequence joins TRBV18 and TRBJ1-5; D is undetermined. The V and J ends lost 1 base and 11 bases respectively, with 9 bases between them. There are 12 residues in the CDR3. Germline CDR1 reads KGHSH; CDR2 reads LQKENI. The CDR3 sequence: CASSPLGGAQHF. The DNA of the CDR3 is TGTGCCAGCTCACCACTCGGCGGAGCCCAGCATTTT. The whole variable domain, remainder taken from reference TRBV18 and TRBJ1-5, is NAGVMQNPRHLVRRRGQEARLRCSPMKGHSHVYWYRQLPEEGLKFMVYLQKENIIDESGMPKERFSAEFPKEGPSILRIQQVVRGDSAAYFCASSPLGGAQHFGDGTRLSIL.

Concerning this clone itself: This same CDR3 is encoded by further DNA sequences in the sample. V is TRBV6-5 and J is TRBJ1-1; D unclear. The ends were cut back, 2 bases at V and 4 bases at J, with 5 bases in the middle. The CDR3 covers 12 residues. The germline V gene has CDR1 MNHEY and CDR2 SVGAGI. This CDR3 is CASSYGGTEAFF. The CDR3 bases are TGTGCCAGCAGTTACGGAGGCACTGAAGCTTTCTTT.

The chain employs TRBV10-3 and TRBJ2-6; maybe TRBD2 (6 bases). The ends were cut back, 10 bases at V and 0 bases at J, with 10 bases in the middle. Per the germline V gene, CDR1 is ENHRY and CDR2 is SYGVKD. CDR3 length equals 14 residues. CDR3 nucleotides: TGTGCCACCCGGACTAACTCTGGGGCCAACGTCCTGACTTTC. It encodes CATRTNSGANVLTF.

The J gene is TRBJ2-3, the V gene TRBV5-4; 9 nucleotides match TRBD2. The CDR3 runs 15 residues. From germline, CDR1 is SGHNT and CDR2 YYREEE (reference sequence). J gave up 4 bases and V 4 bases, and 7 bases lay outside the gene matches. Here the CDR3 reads CASSQAGGAPDTQYF. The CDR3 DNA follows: TGTGCCAGCAGCCAGGCGGGAGGGGCCCCAGATACGCAGTATTTT.

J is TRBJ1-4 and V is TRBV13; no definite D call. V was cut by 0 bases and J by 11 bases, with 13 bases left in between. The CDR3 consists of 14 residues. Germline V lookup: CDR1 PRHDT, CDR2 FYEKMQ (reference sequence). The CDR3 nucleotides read TGTGCCAGCAGCTTAGGGGCAGGTAAAGGCAAACTGTTTTTT. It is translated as CASSLGAGKGKLFF.

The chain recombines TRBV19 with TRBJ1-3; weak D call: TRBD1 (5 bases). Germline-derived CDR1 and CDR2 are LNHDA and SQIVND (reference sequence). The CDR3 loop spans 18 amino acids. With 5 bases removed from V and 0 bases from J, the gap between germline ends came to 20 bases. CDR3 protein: CASSLGVSLPRSGNTIYF. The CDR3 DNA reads TGTGCCAGTAGTCTGGGGGTCTCACTCCCCCGCTCTGGAAACACCATATATTTT.

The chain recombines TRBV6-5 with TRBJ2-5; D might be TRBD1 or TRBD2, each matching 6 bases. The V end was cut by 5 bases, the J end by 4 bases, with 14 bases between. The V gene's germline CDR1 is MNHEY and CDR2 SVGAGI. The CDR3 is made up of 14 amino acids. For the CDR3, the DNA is TGTGCCAGCAGTCCTCGGGGGCCCGGAGAGACCCAGTACTTC. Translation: CASSPRGPGETQYF.

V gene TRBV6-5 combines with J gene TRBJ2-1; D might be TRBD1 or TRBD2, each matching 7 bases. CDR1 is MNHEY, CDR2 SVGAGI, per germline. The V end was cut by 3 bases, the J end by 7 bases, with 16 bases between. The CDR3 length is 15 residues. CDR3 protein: CASSYRQGLLNEQFF. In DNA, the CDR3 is TGTGCCAGCAGTTATCGACAGGGACTATTGAATGAGCAGTTCTTC.

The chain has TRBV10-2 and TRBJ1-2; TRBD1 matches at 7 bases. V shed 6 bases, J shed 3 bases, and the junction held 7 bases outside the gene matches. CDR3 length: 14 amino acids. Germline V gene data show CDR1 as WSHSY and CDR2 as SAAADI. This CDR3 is CASRVGGNDYGYTF. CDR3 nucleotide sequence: TGCGCCAGCAGGGTAGGGGGCAACGACTATGGCTACACCTTC.

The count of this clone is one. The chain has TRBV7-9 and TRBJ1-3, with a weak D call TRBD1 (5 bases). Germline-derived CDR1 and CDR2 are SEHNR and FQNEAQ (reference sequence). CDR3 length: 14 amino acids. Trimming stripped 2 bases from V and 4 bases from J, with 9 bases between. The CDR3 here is CASSLRGMGNTIYF. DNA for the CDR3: TGTGCCAGCAGCTTACGGGGGATGGGAAACACCATATATTTT.

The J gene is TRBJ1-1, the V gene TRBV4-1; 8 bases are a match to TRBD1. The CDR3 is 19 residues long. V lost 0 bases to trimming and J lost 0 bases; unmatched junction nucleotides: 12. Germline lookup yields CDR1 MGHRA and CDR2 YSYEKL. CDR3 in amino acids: CASSQERLQGADMNTEAFF. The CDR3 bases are TGCGCCAGCAGCCAAGAGAGGTTGCAGGGGGCTGATATGAACACTGAAGCTTTCTTT.

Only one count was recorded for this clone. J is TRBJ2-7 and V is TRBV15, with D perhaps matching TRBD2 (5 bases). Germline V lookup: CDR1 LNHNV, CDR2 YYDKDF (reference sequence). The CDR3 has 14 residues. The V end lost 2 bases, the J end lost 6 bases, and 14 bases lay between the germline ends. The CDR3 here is CATSRFSEGSEQYF. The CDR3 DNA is TGTGCCACCAGCAGATTCTCTGAAGGGAGCGAGCAGTACTTC.

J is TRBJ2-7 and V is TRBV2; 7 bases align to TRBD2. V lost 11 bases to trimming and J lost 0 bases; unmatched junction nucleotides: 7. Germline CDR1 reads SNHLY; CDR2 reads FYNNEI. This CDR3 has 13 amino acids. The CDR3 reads CAGQRGFSYEQYF. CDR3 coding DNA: TGTGCCGGCCAGCGGGGATTCTCCTACGAGCAGTACTTC.

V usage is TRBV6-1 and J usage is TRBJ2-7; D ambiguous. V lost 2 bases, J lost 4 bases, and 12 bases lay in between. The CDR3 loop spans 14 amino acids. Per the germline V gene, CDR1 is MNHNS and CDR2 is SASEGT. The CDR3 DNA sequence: TGTGCCAGCAGTGAACATGGGGTGGGGTACGAGCAGTACTTC. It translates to CASSEHGVGYEQYF.

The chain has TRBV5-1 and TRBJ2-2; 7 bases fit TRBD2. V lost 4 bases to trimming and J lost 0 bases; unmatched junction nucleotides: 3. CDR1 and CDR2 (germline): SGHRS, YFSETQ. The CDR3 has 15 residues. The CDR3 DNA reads TGCGCCAGCAGCGCCGGGACTACGAACACCGGGGAGCTGTTTTTT. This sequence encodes CASSAGTTNTGELFF.

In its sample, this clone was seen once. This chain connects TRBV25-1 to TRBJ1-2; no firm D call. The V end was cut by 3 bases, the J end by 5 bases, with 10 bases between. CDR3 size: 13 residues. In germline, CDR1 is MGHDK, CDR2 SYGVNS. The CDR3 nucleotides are TGTGCCAGCAGTGACCTCGCGCCGTATGGCTACACCTTC. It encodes CASSDLAPYGYTF.